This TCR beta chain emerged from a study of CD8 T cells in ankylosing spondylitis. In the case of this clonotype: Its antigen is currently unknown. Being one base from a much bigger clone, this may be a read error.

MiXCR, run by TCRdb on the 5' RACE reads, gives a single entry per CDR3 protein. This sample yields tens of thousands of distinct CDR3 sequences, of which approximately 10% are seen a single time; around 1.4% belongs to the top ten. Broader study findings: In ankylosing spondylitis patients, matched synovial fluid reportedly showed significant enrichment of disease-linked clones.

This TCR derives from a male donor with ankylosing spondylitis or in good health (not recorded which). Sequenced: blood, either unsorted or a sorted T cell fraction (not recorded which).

The CDR3 DNA reads as TGCGCCACCAGCTTGGCTCCACCCGGGGATACGCAGTATTTT. Translation gives CATSLAPPGDTQYF. The chain combines TRBV5-1 with TRBJ2-3; D uncertain. CDR1 SGHRS and CDR2 YFSETQ come from the germline V gene. The CDR3 is made up of 14 amino acids.